The 12 T cell receptor beta chains in this list originate from one sample, sequenced in a study of CD8 T cells in Susac syndrome. Random hexamers were used to reverse transcribe an amount of roughly 0.5 to 1 ug RNA. TCRdb reanalysed the immunoSEQ multiplex PCR reads using MiXCR and keeps one entry per CDR3 protein. The sample lists approximately 160,000 distinct CDR3 sequences, 90% to 97% occurring once. The sequenced sample consisted of CD4+ T cells from PBMCs. The source is a human donor with Susac syndrome.

The V gene is TRBV5-1, the J gene TRBJ2-7, with 7 nucleotides matching TRBD1. CDR1 is SGHRS, CDR2 YFSETQ, per germline. There are 13 residues in the CDR3. J lost 6 bases, V lost 3 bases, and 6 bases had no gene match. CDR3: CASSSGQESEQYV. The CDR3, as DNA: TGCGCCAGCAGCTCTGGACAGGAAAGCGAGCAGTACGTC.

V and J are TRBV20-1 and TRBJ2-2, with unresolved D. The CDR3 has 13 residues. V was pared by 1 base and J by 1 base, with 4 bases between. Per the germline V gene, CDR1 is DFQATT and CDR2 is SNEGSKA (reference sequence). The CDR3 DNA is TGCAGTGCTAGAGTACGGAACACCGGGGAGCTGTTTTTT. This sequence encodes CSARVRNTGELFF.

The rearrangement joins TRBV7-8 to TRBJ2-7; the D gene is possibly TRBD1 (5 bases). The germline gives CDR1 SGHVS, CDR2 FQNEAQ. This CDR3 has 17 residues. V was shortened by 1 base and J by 3 bases, with 19 bases between the two germline ends. The CDR3 spells CASSLEGGAGQDYEQYV. The CDR3 DNA follows: TGTGCCAGCAGCTTAGAGGGCGGTGCTGGACAAGACTACGAGCAGTACGTC.

The chain has TRBV5-6 and TRBJ2-7; the D gene is possibly TRBD1 (6 bases). Germline CDR1 reads SGHDT; CDR2 reads YYEEEE. There are 13 residues in the CDR3. The ends were cut back, 3 bases at V and 8 bases at J, with 15 bases in the middle. CDR3 sequence: CASSYGQSNQQYF. CDR3 DNA: TGTGCCAGCAGCTACGGACAGTCGAACCAGCAGTACTTC.

The chain uses TRBV20-1 and TRBJ2-1; 10 bases fit TRBD2. Germline values: CDR1 DFQATT, CDR2 SNEGSKA (reference sequence). V shed 2 bases, J shed 3 bases, and the junction held 4 bases outside the gene matches. The CDR3 spans 15 residues. The CDR3 DNA reads as TGCAGTGCTAGAAAACCTAGCGGGAGCTACAATGAGCAGTTCTTC. Its protein product is CSARKPSGSYNEQFF.

This chain uses TRBV3-1 with TRBJ2-1; D is possibly TRBD2 (6 bases). Germline CDR1 reads LGHDT; CDR2 reads YNNKEL (reference sequence). This CDR3 is built from 15 residues. Trimming pared 3 bases from V and 7 bases from J, leaving 16 bases between. This CDR3 reads CASSHHGGRKNEQFF. The CDR3 nucleotides are TGTGCCAGCAGCCACCATGGAGGGAGAAAAAATGAGCAGTTCTTC.

CDR3 region: CSVGASIMNTEAFF. CDR3 nucleotides: TGCAGCGTTGGGGCCAGTATCATGAACACTGAAGCTTTCTTT. J is TRBJ1-1 and V is TRBV29-1; no definite D call. V gave up 4 bases and J gave up 0 bases, with 12 bases separating them. Germline CDR1 reads SQVTM; CDR2 reads ANQGSEA. The CDR3 has 14 residues.

V and J are TRBV4-3 and TRBJ1-2; the D gene is possibly TRBD1 (6 bases). The CDR3 loop spans 16 amino acids. Per the germline V gene, CDR1 is LGHNA and CDR2 is YSLEER. With 3 bases removed from V and 5 bases from J, the gap between germline ends came to 19 bases. Here the CDR3 reads CASSQGRGSIPYGYTF. Here the CDR3 DNA reads TGCGCCAGCAGCCAGGGAAGGGGGTCCATCCCTTATGGCTACACCTTC.

The J gene is TRBJ1-2, the V gene TRBV6-5; 10 nucleotides align to TRBD1. CDR1 MNHEY and CDR2 SVGAGI come from the germline V gene. This CDR3 has 15 amino acids. V lost 2 bases, J lost 3 bases, and 3 bases stayed unmatched. The CDR3 reads CASSYPGQGYYGYTF. The CDR3 bases are TGTGCCAGCAGTTACCCGGGACAGGGGTACTATGGCTACACCTTC.

The CDR3: CASQSVDTQYF. CDR3 nucleotides: TGTGCCAGCCAATCGGTCGATACGCAGTATTTT. The chain is built from TRBV7-8 and TRBJ2-3; no clear D gene. The CDR3 has 11 residues. V was cut by 8 bases and J by 6 bases, with 9 bases left in between. CDR1 is SGHVS, CDR2 FQNEAQ, per germline.

This chain uses TRBV5-1 with TRBJ2-5; TRBD1 is a possible D gene (6 bases). Trimming took 7 bases from V and 1 from J, leaving 11 bases between them. The CDR3 totals 13 residues. Looked up from germline, CDR1 is SGHRS and CDR2 is YFSETQ. The CDR3 DNA sequence: TGCGCCAGCGGTGAGACAGGCCAAGAGACCCAGTACTTC. It codes for CASGETGQETQYF.

This clonotype was seen just once. The chain couples TRBV3-1 to TRBJ1-2; 9 positions match TRBD1. The CDR3 has 15 amino acids. CDR1 and CDR2 from the germline V gene are LGHDT and YNNKEL (reference sequence). Germline trimming cut 5 bases from V and 7 bases from J; bases unmatched to any gene: 11. In DNA, the CDR3 is TGTGCCAGCAGCGCCGGAGGGCACAGGGGGCTTGGCTACACCTTC. Protein product: CASSAGGHRGLGYTF.